This T cell receptor (beta chain) came from a study of identical twins. Study results and limitations: These conclusions were based on statistical analysis (cross-sectional, not following the same donors). Zero-insertion analyses were open to partial confounding by invariant MAIT and iNKT cells.

The CDR3 contains 15 residues. Per the germline V gene, CDR1 is LGHDT and CDR2 is YNNKEL (reference sequence). V lost 4 bases, J lost 6 bases, and 13 bases lay in between. Template switching supplied a universal primer site; unique molecular identifiers were carried on the cDNA. One entry per CDR3 protein, called by TCRdb with MiXCR from the 5' RACE reads. The top ten hold around 1.6% of the sample, which has some 900,000 distinct CDR3 sequences, 9% to 15% seen once. This clonotype was seen ten or more times. The antigen is unknown. The same specimen was also included in a second study, on yellow fever vaccine responses in identical twins. From that study: Twins showed a vaccine T cell response that reportedly seemed partly convergent, partly personalized.

This chain uses TRBV3-1 with TRBJ1-6; no firm D call. What was sequenced was PBMCs. This TCR came from a young woman in good health. Here the CDR3 reads CASSPRTFSNSPLHF. The CDR3 coding sequence is TGTGCCAGCAGCCCACGAACCTTTAGTAATTCACCCCTCCACTTT.